This TCR beta chain was observed in a study of T-cell memory formation after mild COVID-19. The overall study: Clusters of TCRs were largely donor specific. Points from the study as a whole: Some clones that responded were present in memory (sampled pre-infection), which suggests cross-reactive memory joined. Day 15 to 85 contractors were CD4/CD8 balanced; later expanders leaned CD4+.

After removal of 3 bases from V and 1 base from J, the junction contained 2 bases not matched to a gene. The CDR3 spans 16 residues. Germline-derived CDR1 and CDR2 are LGHDT and YNNKEL (reference sequence). This clonotype was found a few times. Its antigen is not known. TCRalpha and TCRbeta libraries used 5'RACE with constant-segment primers and UMIs. TCRdb itself ran the 5' RACE reads through MiXCR, one entry per CDR3 protein. The sample records about 190,000 distinct CDR3 sequences, 20% to 25% being singletons. The material sequenced was PBMCs or a T cell subset sorted from them (not recorded which). V gene TRBV3-1 combines with J gene TRBJ2-1; 11 nucleotides line up with TRBD2. The TCR comes from an adult woman who had mild COVID-19 (a few samples of this study predate the infection). Cell type and time point are not known. CDR3 loop: CASSQGTSGSYNEQFF. CDR3 nucleotides: TGTGCCAGCAGCCAGGGGACTAGCGGATCCTACAATGAGCAGTTCTTC.